Listed below are T cell receptor beta chains from one sample, sequenced in a study of CD8 T cells in Susac syndrome. From the immunoSEQ multiplex PCR reads, TCRdb called clonotypes with MiXCR, one entry per CDR3 protein. This sample has around 200,000 distinct CDR3 sequences, with 95% found just once. Source material: CD4+ T cells from PBMCs. These receptors were obtained from a human donor with multiple sclerosis. The conserved cysteine and the conserved F or W are not part of the CDR3 here. The order of the fields is V gene, J gene, CDR3 protein.

TRBV10-3	TRBJ2-1	AISESGVSVDEQF
TRBV12-3/TRBV12-4	TRBJ1-1	ASSFYQNTEAF
TRBV18	TRBJ2-1	ASSPLPTTSSYNEQF
TRBV4-2	TRBJ2-1	ASSQGGVAGGLEQF
TRBV24-1	TRBJ1-2	ATSRGLDGYT
TRBV19	TRBJ1-5	ASSIGDSTNQPQH
TRBV7-2	TRBJ2-3	ASSLWADTDTQY
TRBV29-1	TRBJ1-1	SASWATEAF
TRBV30	TRBJ2-2	AWQGNTGELF
TRBV10-3	TRBJ2-1	AIKGSATYNEQF
TRBV20-1	TRBJ1-6	SAYSDGDSPLH
TRBV20-1	TRBJ2-3	SASVTDTQY
TRBV12-3/TRBV12-4	TRBJ1-2	ASSFSTGTYGYT
TRBV27	TRBJ2-5	ASSLTTGFGETQY
TRBV25-1	TRBJ1-6	ASSDGGSYNSPLH
TRBV30	TRBJ2-7	AWGSAGAIFEQY
TRBV4-2	TRBJ2-7	ASSQDVWGGGALEQY
TRBV28	TRBJ2-5	ASSLSDSSQETQY
TRBV30	TRBJ2-7	AWSSAFLGQGADEQY
TRBV20-1	TRBJ2-1	SARGQGSLYNEQF